A single sample is the source of the 5 T cell receptor beta chains below, sequenced in a study of cytotoxic CD8 clonotypes in ibrutinib-treated CLL. Generated by immunoSEQ multiplex PCR, the TCRdb table keeps only in-frame clones and is missing some. The data contain about 34,000 clones, more than 65% of them singletons. The source material was PBMCs, sampled before ibrutinib treatment. These receptors were collected from a human donor with chronic lymphocytic leukemia.

This clone occurred a few times. The chain joins TRBV27 to TRBJ1-1, with unresolved D. The ends were cut back, 5 bases at V and 0 bases at J, with 10 bases in the middle. CDR1 MNHEY and CDR2 SMNVEV come from the germline V gene (reference sequence). This CDR3 spans 14 amino acids. The CDR3 DNA follows: TGTGCCAGCAGTACCAGGCGCATGAACACTGAAGCTTTCTTT. Amino acids: CASSTRRMNTEAFF.

The gene calls are TRBV7-2 and TRBJ2-7; D unresolved. The germline V gene has CDR1 SGHTA and CDR2 FQGNSA. V was shortened by 3 bases and J by 7 bases, with 22 bases between the two germline ends. The CDR3 loop spans 16 amino acids. In DNA form, the CDR3 reads TGTGCCAGCAGCTTTCTTCCCCCCCCTGGGTTGGGAGAGCAGTACTTC. Protein sequence: CASSFLPPPGLGEQYF.

The chain links TRBV6-4 to TRBJ2-3; TRBD2 agrees at 14 bases. Germline trimming cut 6 bases from V and 3 bases from J; bases unmatched to any gene: 2. The length of the CDR3 is 15 residues. Germline V gene lookup returns CDR1 MRHNA and CDR2 SNTAGT. CDR3 protein: CASSGTSGRTDTQYF. The DNA of the CDR3 is TGTGCCAGCAGCGGGACTAGCGGGAGAACAGATACGCAGTATTTT.

The chain has TRBV9 and TRBJ2-6; D is possibly TRBD2 (5 bases). V dropped 0 bases and J dropped 0 bases, with 7 bases sitting between them. CDR3 length: 16 residues. Germline CDR1 SGDLS, CDR2 YYNGEE. DNA of the CDR3: TGTGCCAGCAGCGTAGTTCGGGGCTCTGGGGCCAACGTCCTGACTTTC. Translation gives CASSVVRGSGANVLTF.

The V and J genes are TRBV4-1 and TRBJ2-2; tentative D call: TRBD2 (6 bases). This CDR3 has 12 amino acids. V lost 4 bases, J lost 6 bases, and 6 bases lay in between. CDR1 and CDR2 (germline): MGHRA, YSYEKL. The CDR3 bases are TGCGCCAGCAGCCGGGAGGCCGGGGAGCTGTTTTTT. The encoded protein is CASSREAGELFF.